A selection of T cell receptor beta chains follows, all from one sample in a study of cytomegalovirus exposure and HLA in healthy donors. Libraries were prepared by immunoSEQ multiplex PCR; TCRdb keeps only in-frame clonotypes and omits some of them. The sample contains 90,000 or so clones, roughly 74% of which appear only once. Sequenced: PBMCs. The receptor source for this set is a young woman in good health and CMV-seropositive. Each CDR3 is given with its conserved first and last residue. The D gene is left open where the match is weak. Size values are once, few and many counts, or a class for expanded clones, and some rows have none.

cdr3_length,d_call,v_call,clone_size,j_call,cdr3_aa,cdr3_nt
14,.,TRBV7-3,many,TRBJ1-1,CASSSWGGNTEAFF,TGTGCCAGCAGCTCCTGGGGCGGAAACACTGAAGCTTTCTTT
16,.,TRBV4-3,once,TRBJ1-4,CASSQIQGLGDEKLFF,TGCGCCAGCAGCCAGATCCAGGGTCTTGGGGATGAAAAACTGTTTTTT
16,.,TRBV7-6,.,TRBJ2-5,CASIPWTGGLQETQYF,TGTGCCAGCATCCCCTGGACGGGGGGCCTTCAAGAGACCCAGTACTTC
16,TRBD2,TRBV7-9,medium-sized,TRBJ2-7,CASSLIGGGDPYEQYF,TGTGCCAGCAGCTTAATAGGCGGGGGGGATCCTTACGAGCAGTACTTC
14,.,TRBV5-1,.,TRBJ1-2,CASSLDGGGYGYTF,TGCGCCAGCAGCTTGGACGGCGGCGGCTATGGCTACACCTTC
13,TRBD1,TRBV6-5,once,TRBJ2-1,CASSWDRVNEQFF,TGTGCCAGCAGTTGGGACAGGGTTAATGAGCAGTTCTTC
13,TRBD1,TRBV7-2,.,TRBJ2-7,CASSFDRGGEQYF,TGTGCCAGCAGCTTCGACAGGGGGGGGGAGCAGTACTTC
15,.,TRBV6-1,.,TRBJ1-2,CASSERSASNYGYTF,TGTGCCAGCAGTGAAAGGAGTGCTTCTAACTATGGCTACACCTTC
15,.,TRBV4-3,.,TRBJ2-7,CASSQVGGLLYEQYF,TGCGCCAGCAGCCAAGTGGGGGGACTTCTCTACGAGCAGTACTTC
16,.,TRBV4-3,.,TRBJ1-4,CASSSGTGATNEKLFF,TGCGCCAGCAGCTCCGGCACGGGGGCAACTAATGAAAAACTGTTTTTT
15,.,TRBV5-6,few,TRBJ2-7,CASSLWGGIVYEQYF,TGTGCCAGCAGCTTATGGGGCGGAATAGTTTACGAGCAGTACTTC
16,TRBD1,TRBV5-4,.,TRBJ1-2,CASCPPGQDSSYGYTF,TGTGCCAGCTGCCCTCCGGGACAGGACTCTTCCTATGGCTACACCTTC
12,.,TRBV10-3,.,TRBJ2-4,CAISEAGNIQYF,TGTGCCATCAGTGAGGCAGGGAACATTCAGTACTTC
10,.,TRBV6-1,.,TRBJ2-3,CASTLDTQYF,TGTGCCAGCACTTTAGATACGCAGTATTTT
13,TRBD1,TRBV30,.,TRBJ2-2,CAWSYRGTGELFF,TGTGCCTGGAGTTACAGGGGCACCGGGGAGCTGTTTTTT
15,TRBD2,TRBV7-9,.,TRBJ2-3,CASSQGLAGTDTQYF,TGTGCCAGCAGCCAGGGACTAGCGGGCACAGATACGCAGTATTTT
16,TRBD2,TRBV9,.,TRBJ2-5,CASSVDSGGLLETQYF,TGTGCCAGCAGCGTAGATAGCGGGGGTCTTCTAGAGACCCAGTACTTC
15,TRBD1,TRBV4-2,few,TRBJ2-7,CASSQDRDRYYEQYF,TGTGCCAGCAGCCAAGATAGGGACAGATACTACGAGCAGTACTTC
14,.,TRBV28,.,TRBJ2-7,CASSFRSGPYEQYF,TGTGCCAGCAGTTTTCGGAGCGGCCCCTACGAGCAGTACTTC
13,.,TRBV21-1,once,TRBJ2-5,CASSRGRIETQYF,TGTGCCAGCAGCAGGGGCAGGATAGAGACCCAGTACTTC
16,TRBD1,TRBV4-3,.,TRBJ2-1,CASSQVDRGGNNEQFF,TGCGCCAGCAGCCAAGTCGACAGGGGTGGGAACAATGAGCAGTTCTTC
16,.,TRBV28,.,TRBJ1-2,CTSSLLAAGRYYGYTF,TGTACCAGCAGTTTATTAGCGGCAGGGCGATACTATGGCTACACCTTC
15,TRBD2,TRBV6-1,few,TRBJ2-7,CASSEAGSGGYEQYF,TGTGCCAGCAGTGAAGCTGGTAGCGGGGGATACGAGCAGTACTTC
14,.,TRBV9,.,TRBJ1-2,CASSVVSGENGYTF,TGTGCCAGCAGCGTAGTTTCAGGGGAGAATGGCTACACCTTC
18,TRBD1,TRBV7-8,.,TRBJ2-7,CASSLTTNPGQGSYEQYF,TGTGCCAGCAGCTTAACAACCAATCCGGGACAGGGTAGCTACGAGCAGTACTTC
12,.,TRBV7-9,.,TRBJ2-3,CATSFGTDTQYF,TGTGCCACCTCCTTTGGCACAGATACGCAGTATTTT
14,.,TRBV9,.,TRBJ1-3,CASSKGSSGNTIYF,TGTGCCAGCAGCAAAGGGAGCTCTGGAAACACCATATATTTT
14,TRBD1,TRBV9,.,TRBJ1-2,CASSPGQGDYGYTF,TGTGCCAGCAGCCCGGGACAGGGCGATTATGGCTACACCTTC
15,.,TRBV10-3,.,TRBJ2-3,CAISELDPSTDTQYF,TGTGCCATCAGTGAGCTAGACCCTAGCACAGATACGCAGTATTTT